The sequence of this T cell receptor (beta chain) was determined in a study of T-cell reconstitution after alpha-beta-depleted transplantation in children. Trimming at V came to 1 base and at J to 8 bases, leaving 12 bases not matched to a gene. The CDR3 loop spans 18 amino acids. Per the germline V gene, CDR1 is SGHTA and CDR2 is FQGTGA. This clonotype was seen more than once but under ten times. Using unique molecular identifiers, the investigators prepared the TCRbeta library. MiXCR, run by TCRdb on the PCR reads, gives a single entry per CDR3 protein. In the table there are approximately 510,000 distinct CDR3 sequences, approximately 20% of which are singletons.

Sequenced material: PBMCs from the stem cell graft donor, taken from the stem cell graft. The clonotype originates from a human donor who donated a stem cell graft to a child with acute lymphoblastic leukemia. The chain joins TRBV7-3 to TRBJ2-1; TRBD2 matches 12 bases. CDR3 residues: CASSLKPPSGRGIDEQFF. DNA for the CDR3: TGTGCCAGCAGCTTAAAACCCCCTAGCGGGAGGGGCATCGATGAGCAGTTCTTC.